This TCR beta chain was captured in a study of blood T cell repertoires in COVID-19. Whole-study context: Acute and convalescent COVID-19 samples came from the United States, Italy and Spain. T cells, B-cell-depleted T cells, or PBMCs provided the cDNA or gDNA that served as material.

V lost 5 bases, J lost 3 bases, and 16 bases lay in between. The V gene's germline CDR1 is MDHEN and CDR2 SYDVKM. The CDR3 is 15 amino acids. Authors' data handling: Estimation of nucleated cell counts was performed using reference gene primer amplification. TCRdb's copy holds only in-frame clones and misses some; the assay was immunoSEQ multiplex PCR. V and J calls and clone size come straight from that table; D and trimming were deduced from the DNA. Of approximately 110,000 clones listed, 80% to 90% are singletons. This receptor was identified in a woman older than 75 with acute or convalescent COVID-19. V is TRBV28 and J is TRBJ2-5, with D maybe TRBD1 (8 bases). The sequenced material came from peripheral blood. The CDR3 region has the DNA TGTGCCAGCAGTCCACAGGGGGGGTGGAAAGAGACCCAGTACTTC. Encoded protein: CASSPQGGWKETQYF.